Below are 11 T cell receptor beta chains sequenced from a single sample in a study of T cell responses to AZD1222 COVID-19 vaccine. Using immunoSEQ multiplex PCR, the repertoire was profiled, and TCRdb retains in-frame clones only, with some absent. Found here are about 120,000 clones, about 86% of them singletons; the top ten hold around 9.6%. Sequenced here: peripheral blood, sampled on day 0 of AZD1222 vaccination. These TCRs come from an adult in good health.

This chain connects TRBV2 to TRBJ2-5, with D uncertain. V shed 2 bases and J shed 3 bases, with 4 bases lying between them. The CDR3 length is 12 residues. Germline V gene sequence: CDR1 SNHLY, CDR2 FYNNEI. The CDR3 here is CASSEQKETQYF. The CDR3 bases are TGTGCCAGCAGTGAACAAAAAGAGACCCAGTACTTC.

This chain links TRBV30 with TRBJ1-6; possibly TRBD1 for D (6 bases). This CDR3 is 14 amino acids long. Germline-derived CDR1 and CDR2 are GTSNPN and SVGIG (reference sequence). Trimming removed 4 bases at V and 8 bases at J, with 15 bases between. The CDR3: CAWTSGQPDSPLHF. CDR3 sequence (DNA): TGTGCCTGGACCTCCGGACAGCCCGATTCACCCCTCCACTTT.

The CDR3 sequence is CASSWTGTGGNEQFF. CDR3 in DNA: TGTGCCAGCAGCTGGACCGGGACAGGGGGCAATGAGCAGTTCTTC. The chain recombines TRBV7-2 with TRBJ2-1; TRBD1 agrees at 11 bases. Germline trimming cut 4 bases from V and 6 bases from J; bases unmatched to any gene: 5. The CDR3 is 15 amino acids. Germline lookup yields CDR1 SGHTA and CDR2 FQGNSA.

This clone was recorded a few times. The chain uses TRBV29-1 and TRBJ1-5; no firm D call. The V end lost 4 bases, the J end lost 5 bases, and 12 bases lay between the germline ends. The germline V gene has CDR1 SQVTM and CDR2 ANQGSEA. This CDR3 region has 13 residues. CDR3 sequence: CSVARGPDQPQHF. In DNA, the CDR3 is TGCAGCGTTGCCCGAGGGCCGGATCAGCCCCAGCATTTT.

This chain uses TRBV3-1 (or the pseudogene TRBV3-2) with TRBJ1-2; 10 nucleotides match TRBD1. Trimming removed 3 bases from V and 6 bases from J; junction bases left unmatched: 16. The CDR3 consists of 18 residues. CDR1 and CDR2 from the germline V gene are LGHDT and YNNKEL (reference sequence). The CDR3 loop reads CASSQYRDRGRGRDGYTF. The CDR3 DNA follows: TGTGCCAGCAGCCAGTACAGGGACAGGGGAAGGGGTAGGGATGGCTACACCTTC.

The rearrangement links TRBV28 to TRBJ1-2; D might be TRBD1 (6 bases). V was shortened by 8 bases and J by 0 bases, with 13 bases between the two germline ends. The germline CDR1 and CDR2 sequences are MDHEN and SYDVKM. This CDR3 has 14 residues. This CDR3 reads CASGSGGSNYGYTF. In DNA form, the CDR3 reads TGTGCCAGCGGGAGTGGGGGCTCTAACTATGGCTACACCTTC.

As DNA, the CDR3 is TGTGCCAGCAGCCCGACGGGACAGTCCTACGAGCAGTACTTC. Its translation: CASSPTGQSYEQYF. V gene TRBV7-3 combines with J gene TRBJ2-7, with TRBD1 identical over 7 bases. CDR3 length equals 14 residues. From germline, CDR1 is SGHTA and CDR2 FQGTGA. V was clipped by 5 bases and J by 1 base; unmatched bases: 5.

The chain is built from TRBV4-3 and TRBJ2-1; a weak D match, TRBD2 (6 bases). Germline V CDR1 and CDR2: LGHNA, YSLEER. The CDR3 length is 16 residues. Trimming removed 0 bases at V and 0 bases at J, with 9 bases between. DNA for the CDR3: TGCGCCAGCAGCCAAGATTACGGGAGCTCCTACAATGAGCAGTTCTTC. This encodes CASSQDYGSSYNEQFF.

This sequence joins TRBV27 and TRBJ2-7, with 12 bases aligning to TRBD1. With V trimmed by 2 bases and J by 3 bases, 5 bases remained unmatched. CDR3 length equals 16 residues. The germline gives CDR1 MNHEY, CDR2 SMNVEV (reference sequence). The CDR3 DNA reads TGTGCCAGCAGTTTACCAGGGACAGGGGGCATCTACGAGCAGTACTTC. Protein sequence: CASSLPGTGGIYEQYF.

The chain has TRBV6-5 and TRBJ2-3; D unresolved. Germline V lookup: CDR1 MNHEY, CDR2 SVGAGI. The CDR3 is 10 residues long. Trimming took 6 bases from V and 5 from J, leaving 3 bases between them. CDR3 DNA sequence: TGTGCCAGCAGCGTAGATACGCAGTATTTT. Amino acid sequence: CASSVDTQYF.

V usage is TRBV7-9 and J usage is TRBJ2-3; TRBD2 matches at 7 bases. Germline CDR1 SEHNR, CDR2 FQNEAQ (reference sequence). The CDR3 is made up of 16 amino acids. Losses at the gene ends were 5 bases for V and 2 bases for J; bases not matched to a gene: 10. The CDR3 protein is CASSLRTSRNTDTQYF. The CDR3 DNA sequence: TGTGCCAGCAGCCTTCGGACTAGTCGGAACACAGATACGCAGTATTTT.